Following are 27 T cell receptor beta chains from one sample sequenced in a study of blood T cell repertoires in COVID-19. Some clones are missing from TCRdb's copy, which holds only in-frame ones; the method was immunoSEQ multiplex PCR. The sample lists fewer than 110,000 clones; roughly 85% were seen once. What was sequenced was peripheral blood. These receptors were taken from a woman in her seventies with active or convalescent COVID-19.

V and J are TRBV5-8 and TRBJ2-5, with 7 positions matching TRBD1. The germline V gene encodes CDR1 SGHTS and CDR2 YDEGEE. This CDR3 has 16 amino acids. Losses at the gene ends were 1 base for V and 1 base for J; bases not matched to a gene: 7. CDR3 region: CASSLFGQVLQETQYF. CDR3 in DNA: TGTGCCAGCAGCTTGTTCGGACAGGTACTCCAAGAGACCCAGTACTTC.

V gene TRBV6-5 combines with J gene TRBJ1-1; TRBD1 aligns across 10 bases. The CDR3 loop spans 14 amino acids. CDR1 and CDR2 from the germline V gene are MNHEY and SVGAGI. J lost 4 bases, V lost 2 bases, and 1 base had no gene match. The CDR3: CASSYDRGLTEAFF. The DNA for the CDR3 is TGTGCCAGCAGTTACGACAGGGGGCTCACTGAAGCTTTCTTT.

The rearrangement links TRBV18 to TRBJ1-4; D is perhaps TRBD1 (6 bases). The CDR3 consists of 18 residues. Germline V gene lookup returns CDR1 KGHSH and CDR2 LQKENI. V was clipped by 3 bases and J by 2 bases, with 19 bases between them. The CDR3 here is CASSPSLPQGSTNEKLFF. CDR3 bases: TGTGCCAGCTCACCGTCGTTACCCCAGGGGAGTACTAATGAAAAACTGTTTTTT.

The chain recombines TRBV2 with TRBJ1-6, with TRBD1 matching 7 bases. The junction had 4 bases not matched to a gene; V was cut back by 2 bases and J by 6 bases. The germline V gene has CDR1 SNHLY and CDR2 FYNNEI. This CDR3 has 15 amino acids. The CDR3 DNA follows: TGTGCCAGCAGTGAAAACCGGGACAGTAATTCACCCCTCCACTTT. Its translation is CASSENRDSNSPLHF.

The chain recombines TRBV24-1 with TRBJ1-5, with D possibly being TRBD1 (6 bases). The CDR3 spans 15 residues. Germline lookup yields CDR1 KGHDR and CDR2 SFDVKD. V was trimmed by 3 bases and J by 7 bases, leaving 15 bases between them. CDR3 region: CATSDPTGNGQPQHF. The CDR3 DNA sequence: TGTGCCACCAGTGATCCCACAGGGAATGGGCAGCCCCAGCATTTT.

The CDR3, as DNA: TGTGCCAGCAGCTTAGTACGGGTTCTGGGGCCCGGCTACACCTTC. The encoded protein is CASSLVRVLGPGYTF. The chain joins TRBV7-2 to TRBJ1-2, with D perhaps matching TRBD1 (5 bases). This CDR3 is 15 amino acids long. From germline, CDR1 is SGHTA and CDR2 FQGNSA. V lost 1 base, J lost 8 bases, and 17 bases lay in between.

This clone was counted once. The V call is TRBV18, the J call TRBJ1-6; 7 nucleotides align to TRBD1. V was clipped by 0 bases and J by 10 bases; unmatched bases: 15. There are 18 residues in the CDR3. The germline CDR1 and CDR2 sequences are KGHSH and LQKENI. The CDR3 reads CASSPPRDSLGVESPLHF. The CDR3 coding sequence is TGTGCCAGCTCACCACCTAGGGACAGTTTAGGGGTCGAATCACCCCTCCACTTT.

This chain links TRBV18 with TRBJ2-2, with 10 nucleotides matching TRBD1. Trimming removed 2 bases from V and 5 bases from J; junction bases left unmatched: 2. Germline V gene lookup returns CDR1 KGHSH and CDR2 LQKENI. The CDR3 totals 15 residues. The chain's CDR3 is CASSPWDRGTGELFF. CDR3 sequence (DNA): TGTGCCAGCTCACCATGGGACAGGGGTACCGGGGAGCTGTTTTTT. The full variable domain, its missing parts supplied by reference TRBV18 and TRBJ2-2, is NAGVMQNPRHLVRRRGQEARLRCSPMKGHSHVYWYRQLPEEGLKFMVYLQKENIIDESGMPKERFSAEFPKEGPSILRIQQVVRGDSAAYFCASSPWDRGTGELFFGEGSRLTVL.

The chain joins TRBV30 to TRBJ1-4; tentative D call: TRBD1 (6 bases). V was clipped by 5 bases and J by 0 bases, with 10 bases between them. CDR3 length: 14 amino acids. Germline V gene data show CDR1 as GTSNPN and CDR2 as SVGIG (reference sequence). The CDR3 loop is CAWADRSTNEKLFF. The CDR3, as DNA: TGTGCCTGGGCAGACAGGTCAACTAATGAAAAACTGTTTTTT.

The chain recombines TRBV14 with TRBJ2-4; no clear D gene. Germline V gene lookup returns CDR1 SGHDN and CDR2 FVKESK. CDR3 length equals 13 residues. The V gene lost 1 base and the J gene lost 6 bases, with 7 bases spanning the gap. CDR3 in DNA: TGTGCCAGCAGCCAAGCAGGTGGAAACATTCAGTACTTC. It codes for CASSQAGGNIQYF.

The chain recombines TRBV15 with TRBJ1-2; TRBD1 agrees at 11 bases. Germline-derived CDR1 and CDR2 are LNHNV and YYDKDF (reference sequence). The CDR3 is 15 residues long. The V segment lost 4 bases and the J segment 7 bases; nucleotides outside the gene matches: 8. The DNA for the CDR3 is TGTGCCACCAGCACGACGGGACAGGGGGTGAGTGGCTACACCTTC. It encodes CATSTTGQGVSGYTF.

This chain joins TRBV7-2 and TRBJ2-7; 14 bases match TRBD2. The CDR3 runs 14 residues. CDR1 SGHTA and CDR2 FQGNSA come from the germline V gene. V dropped 5 bases and J dropped 4; count of bases not matched to a gene: 1. CDR3 bases: TGTGCCAGCAGCGGGACTAGCGGGAGATACGAGCAGTACTTC. It codes for CASSGTSGRYEQYF.

The J gene is TRBJ1-2, the V gene TRBV9; TRBD1 agrees at 8 bases. Germline V lookup: CDR1 SGDLS, CDR2 YYNGEE. The CDR3 is made up of 14 amino acids. The V gene end was trimmed by 0 bases and the J gene end by 6 bases; junction bases not matched to a gene: 4. CDR3 sequence: CASSVGQGFNGYTF. CDR3 nucleotide sequence: TGTGCCAGCAGCGTAGGACAGGGGTTTAATGGCTACACCTTC.

The chain has TRBV19 and TRBJ2-6, with a tentative D call TRBD2 (5 bases). Germline CDR1 reads LNHDA; CDR2 reads SQIVND (reference sequence). V was shortened by 3 bases and J by 0 bases, with 6 bases between the two germline ends. The CDR3 contains 15 residues. The CDR3 sequence is CASSIAGSGANVLTF. CDR3 bases: TGTGCCAGTAGTATTGCGGGCTCTGGGGCCAACGTCCTGACTTTC.

This clone was counted a few times. The V gene is TRBV18, the J gene TRBJ2-3, with 13 bases fitting TRBD2. Germline values: CDR1 KGHSH, CDR2 LQKENI. The CDR3 consists of 14 residues. With V trimmed by 3 bases and J by 6 bases, 0 bases remained unmatched. The CDR3 loop reads CASSPTSGRDTQYF. CDR3 DNA sequence: TGTGCCAGCTCACCGACTAGCGGGAGGGATACGCAGTATTTT.

The chain recombines TRBV6-1 with TRBJ1-6; D is unclear. V was shortened by 1 base and J by 7 bases, with 14 bases between the two germline ends. The CDR3 is made up of 16 amino acids. Germline-derived CDR1 and CDR2 are MNHNS and SASEGT. The CDR3 protein is CASSEEVAVLNSPLHF. In nucleotides, the CDR3 is TGTGCCAGCAGTGAAGAGGTGGCGGTTCTCAATTCACCCCTCCACTTT.

The gene calls are TRBV29-1 and TRBJ2-1; weak D call: TRBD1 (6 bases). Germline CDR1 SQVTM, CDR2 ANQGSEA. The ends were cut back, 5 bases at V and 10 bases at J, with 18 bases in the middle. The CDR3 loop spans 13 amino acids. The CDR3 sequence is CSVTPGQRSEQFF. For the CDR3, the DNA is TGCAGCGTTACCCCGGGACAACGTTCGGAGCAGTTCTTC.

The chain combines TRBV2 with TRBJ1-4; 9 bases are shared with TRBD1. The CDR3 consists of 18 residues. The V segment lost 5 bases and the J segment 0 bases; nucleotides outside the gene matches: 10. The germline CDR1 and CDR2 sequences are SNHLY and FYNNEI. The CDR3 region is CASSNRDRVRATNEKLFF. The CDR3 DNA sequence: TGTGCCAGCAGTAACCGGGACAGGGTTCGTGCAACTAATGAAAAACTGTTTTTT.

The chain uses TRBV18 and TRBJ1-1; tentative D call: TRBD1 (6 bases). CDR1 is KGHSH, CDR2 LQKENI, per germline. With 3 bases removed from V and 0 bases from J, the gap between germline ends came to 14 bases. There are 16 residues in the CDR3. This CDR3 is CASSPTPQGMNTEAFF. The DNA for the CDR3 is TGTGCCAGCTCACCTACGCCGCAGGGGATGAACACTGAAGCTTTCTTT.

V is TRBV11-3 and J is TRBJ2-2; D perhaps matches TRBD1 (6 bases). This CDR3 contains 17 residues. Germline CDR1 SGHNT, CDR2 YENEEA. Deletions cut 5 bases from V and 3 bases from J, with 19 bases between. This chain's CDR3 is CASSTNRDLGYTGELFF. In nucleotides, the CDR3 is TGTGCCAGCAGCACGAACAGGGACCTCGGTTACACCGGGGAGCTGTTTTTT. Using reference TRBV11-3 and TRBJ2-2 for the parts outside the CDR3, the full variable domain is EAGVVQSPRYKIIEKKQPVAFWCNPISGHNTLYWYLQNLGQGPELLIRYENEEAVDDSQLPKDRFSAERLKGVDSTLKIQPAELGDSAVYLCASSTNRDLGYTGELFFGEGSRLTVL.

The chain uses TRBV7-2 and TRBJ2-1; TRBD2 agrees at 11 bases. The germline V gene encodes CDR1 SGHTA and CDR2 FQGNSA. This CDR3 is built from 15 residues. V shed 2 bases, J shed 10 bases, and the junction held 7 bases outside the gene matches. CDR3 sequence reads: CASSLPGLAAKEQFF. The CDR3 DNA reads TGTGCCAGCAGCTTACCGGGACTAGCGGCGAAGGAGCAGTTCTTC.

The rearrangement links TRBV6-5 to TRBJ1-6; TRBD1 is a possible D gene (5 bases). Germline assignment: CDR1 MNHEY and CDR2 SVGAGI. This CDR3 has 14 residues. V shed 7 bases and J shed 10 bases, with 17 bases lying between them. The CDR3 coding sequence is TGTGCCAGCACAACAGGTGGTAGCGGGTCACCCCTCCACTTT. Protein: CASTTGGSGSPLHF.

This clone has only one observation. The same CDR3 can be traced to other DNA sequences in this sample. The V call is TRBV5-1, the J call TRBJ1-1; weak D call: TRBD1 (6 bases). V was shortened by 2 bases and J by 4 bases, with 9 bases between the two germline ends. There are 13 residues in the CDR3. Germline CDR1 is SGHRS and CDR2 is YFSETQ. The CDR3 bases are TGCGCCAGCAGCTTAACAGGGTTCACTGAAGCTTTCTTT. Encoded protein: CASSLTGFTEAFF.

The chain couples TRBV28 to TRBJ1-5; the D is unclear. V gave up 6 bases and J gave up 5 bases, with 14 bases separating them. CDR3 length: 14 residues. Germline V gene sequence: CDR1 MDHEN, CDR2 SYDVKM. CDR3 sequence (DNA): TGTGCCAGCAGACACCGACGGGTGGATCAGCCCCAGCATTTT. Translation gives CASRHRRVDQPQHF.

J is TRBJ2-2 and V is TRBV4-1; TRBD2 matches at 9 bases. The junction had 4 bases not matched to a gene; V was cut back by 4 bases and J by 1 base. The germline CDR1 and CDR2 sequences are MGHRA and YSYEKL. The CDR3 totals 16 residues. CDR3 sequence (DNA): TGCGCCAGCAGCCCTCTAGCGGGGAAGAACACCGGGGAGCTGTTTTTT. Its protein is CASSPLAGKNTGELFF.

The CDR3 sequence is CASSSTGDPNEKLFF. The CDR3 DNA reads TGCGCCAGCAGCTCGACAGGGGATCCGAATGAAAAACTGTTTTTT. V and J are TRBV5-1 and TRBJ1-4; TRBD1 aligns across 8 bases. This CDR3 is built from 15 residues. Germline V gene sequence: CDR1 SGHRS, CDR2 YFSETQ. V lost 3 bases and J lost 5; bases outside the gene matches: 6.

CDR3 protein: CASDKELDTGELFF. The CDR3 DNA reads TGCGCCAGCGATAAGGAGCTAGACACCGGGGAGCTGTTTTTT. The chain has TRBV10-1 and TRBJ2-2, with D unclear. The germline CDR1 and CDR2 sequences are WNHNN and SYGVQD (reference sequence). The CDR3 contains 14 residues. V was cut by 8 bases and J by 3 bases, with 13 bases left in between.